Each of the 9 T cell receptor beta chains below was sequenced from the same sample in a study of blood T cells in healthy people across ages. Primed by a sample-barcoded 5' primer and a J-beta primer mix, a second PCR proceeded for 7 to 11 cycles. TCRdb itself ran the 5' RACE reads through MiXCR, one entry per CDR3 protein. The sample consists of hundreds of thousands of distinct CDR3 sequences, roughly 25% of them appearing once. This sample also belongs to another study, concerning T cells of mothers and their children.

The sample was blood. The source is a boy under 18 in good health.

This clonotype was counted between two and nine times. This chain links TRBV20-1 with TRBJ2-5, with D tentatively TRBD1 (5 bases). CDR3 length: 10 amino acids. Per the germline V gene, CDR1 is DFQATT and CDR2 is SNEGSKA (reference sequence). CDR3 loop: CTRQLETQYF. The CDR3 DNA sequence: TGCACCAGACAGTTAGAGACCCAGTACTTC.

This clonotype was seen a handful of times. The chain employs TRBV12-3 or TRBV12-4 and TRBJ1-1; the D is unclear. Trimming shortened V by 1 base and J by 2 bases, and 11 bases separated the two germline ends. The CDR3 extends over 15 amino acids. CDR3 DNA: TGTGCCAGCAGTTTAGGAGGGCAGATAAACACTGAAGCTTTCTTT. Its protein product is CASSLGGQINTEAFF.

A few counts support this clonotype. The chain joins TRBV3-1 to TRBJ1-2; D remains ambiguous. CDR1 and CDR2 from the germline V gene are LGHDT and YNNKEL (reference sequence). This CDR3 comprises 13 residues. Trimming shortened V by 1 base and J by 7 bases, and 10 bases separated the two germline ends. CDR3 region: CASSQVSGLGYTF. The CDR3 nucleotides read TGTGCCAGCAGCCAAGTGTCTGGGCTTGGCTACACCTTC.

The chain has TRBV28 and TRBJ2-2, with 7 positions matching TRBD2. CDR1 and CDR2 (germline): MDHEN, SYDVKM. This CDR3 spans 10 amino acids. The V and J ends lost 8 bases and 14 bases, in that order; junction bases with no gene match: 5. For the CDR3, the DNA is TGTGCCAGCGCGGGGGAAATACTGTTTTTT. Translating it yields CASAGEILFF.

The rearrangement joins TRBV4-1 to TRBJ2-4; weak D call: TRBD2 (6 bases). Germline V gives CDR1 MGHRA, CDR2 YSYEKL. Trimming stripped 4 bases from V and 9 bases from J, with 10 bases between. CDR3 size: 12 residues. CDR3: CASSRDFGIQYF. CDR3 bases: TGCGCCAGCAGCCGGGACTTTGGCATTCAGTACTTC.

This clonotype was picked up a small number of times. V is TRBV15 and J is TRBJ1-4; no firm D call. The CDR3 has 12 residues. Germline CDR1 and CDR2: LNHNV and YYDKDF (reference sequence). Trimming took 0 bases from V and 8 from J, leaving 4 bases between them. This CDR3 is CATSRDIEKLFF. The CDR3 DNA follows: TGTGCCACCAGCAGAGATATAGAAAAACTGTTTTTT.

This rearrangement joins TRBV27 to TRBJ1-1; a weak D match, TRBD1 (6 bases). The V gene's germline CDR1 is MNHEY and CDR2 SMNVEV (reference sequence). The V and J ends lost 7 bases and 4 bases respectively, with 13 bases between them. The CDR3 extends over 13 amino acids. This CDR3 reads CASKGGAGTEAFF. The CDR3 DNA is TGTGCCAGCAAGGGGGGTGCAGGCACTGAAGCTTTCTTT.

The table lists this clonotype with a few counts. The rearrangement links TRBV7-6 to TRBJ2-3, with TRBD1 identical over 8 bases. V dropped 6 bases and J dropped 3; count of bases not matched to a gene: 11. The CDR3 totals 16 residues. Germline V lookup: CDR1 SGHVS, CDR2 FNYEAQ. CDR3 sequence reads: CASRALAGGDTDTQYF. The CDR3 coding sequence is TGTGCCAGCAGAGCTCTGGCAGGGGGCGATACAGATACGCAGTATTTT.

The chain uses TRBV3-1 and TRBJ2-5; D is ambiguous. The DNA end is a closer match to TRBJ2-1, so the J assignment may be wrong. The CDR3 runs 15 residues. Germline V gene lookup returns CDR1 LGHDT and CDR2 YNNKEL (reference sequence). The CDR3 reads CASSQDRIVINEQFF. Written as DNA, the CDR3 is TGTGCCAGCAGCCAAGACAGAATTGTCATAAATGAGCAGTTCTTC.